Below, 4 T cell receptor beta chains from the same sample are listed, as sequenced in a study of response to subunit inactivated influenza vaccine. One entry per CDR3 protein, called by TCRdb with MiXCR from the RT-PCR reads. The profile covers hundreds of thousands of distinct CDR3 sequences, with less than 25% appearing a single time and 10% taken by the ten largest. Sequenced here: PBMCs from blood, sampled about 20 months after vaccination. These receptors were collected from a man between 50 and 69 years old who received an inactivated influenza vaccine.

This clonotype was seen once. The CDR3 sequence is CASSQEPQGASYGYTF. CDR3 DNA: TGCGCCAGCAGCCAAGAACCCCAGGGGGCAAGCTATGGCTACACCTTC. The genes are TRBV4-3 and TRBJ1-2; 8 bases agree with TRBD1. Trimming took 0 bases from V and 4 from J; bases not matched to a gene: 7. The CDR3 extends over 16 amino acids. The V gene's germline CDR1 is LGHNA and CDR2 YSLEER.

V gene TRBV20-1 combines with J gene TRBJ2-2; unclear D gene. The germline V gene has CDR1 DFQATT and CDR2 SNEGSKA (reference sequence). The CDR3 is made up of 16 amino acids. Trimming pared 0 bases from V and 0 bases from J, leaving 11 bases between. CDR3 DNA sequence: TGCAGTGCTAGAGATTCGGGCTCGACGAACACCGGGGAGCTGTTTTTT. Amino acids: CSARDSGSTNTGELFF.

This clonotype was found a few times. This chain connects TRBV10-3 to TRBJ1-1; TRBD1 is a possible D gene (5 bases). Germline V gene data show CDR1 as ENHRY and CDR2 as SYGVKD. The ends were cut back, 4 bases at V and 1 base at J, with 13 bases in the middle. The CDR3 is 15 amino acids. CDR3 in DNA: TGTGCCATCAGTGGGGACTCAGGGTGGAACACTGAAGCTTTCTTT. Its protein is CAISGDSGWNTEAFF.

CDR3 sequence: CASSLALADYEQYF. DNA for the CDR3: TGTGCCAGCAGCTTAGCACTAGCGGACTACGAGCAGTACTTC. V usage is TRBV7-8 and J usage is TRBJ2-7, with TRBD2 matching over 8 bases. The germline gives CDR1 SGHVS, CDR2 FQNEAQ. The CDR3 runs to 14 residues. V was pared by 0 bases and J by 3 bases, with 1 base of the junction left unmatched.